These T cell receptor beta chains were read from a single sample in a study of blood T cell repertoires in COVID-19. Some clones are missing from TCRdb's copy, which holds only in-frame ones; the method was immunoSEQ multiplex PCR. Among roughly 20,000 clones listed, roughly 77% were seen once. The sample consisted of peripheral blood. The source is a man in his fifties or sixties with acute or convalescent COVID-19. Each CDR3 is given with its conserved first and last residue. The D gene is left open where the match is weak.

d_call	v_call	j_call	cdr3_aa
.	TRBV30	TRBJ2-7	CAWSVRQLSGEQYF
.	TRBV19	TRBJ1-4	CASSRWRAGEKLFF
.	TRBV12-3/TRBV12-4	TRBJ1-5	CASSPGEGQPQHF
.	TRBV7-2	TRBJ1-3	CASRRGEAGNTIYF
.	TRBV7-6	TRBJ1-6	CAVSLTAQTDNSPLHF
.	TRBV18	TRBJ1-4	CASSPQLTTNEKLFF
.	TRBV12-5	TRBJ1-3	CASGLASQGNTIYF
TRBD1	TRBV11-2	TRBJ2-1	CASSDWTGGEQFF
TRBD1	TRBV5-8	TRBJ2-3	CASSQFRTGSTDTQYF
.	TRBV18	TRBJ2-7	CASSPDRNTYEQYF
.	TRBV19	TRBJ1-1	CATTQGWYTEAFF
.	TRBV5-1	TRBJ2-7	CASSLGQGVYEQYF
.	TRBV6-5	TRBJ2-3	CASSYIQPDTQYF
.	TRBV7-9	TRBJ1-1	CASSSQGNTEAFF
TRBD1	TRBV29-1	TRBJ2-3	CSVRTGGMGDTQYF
.	TRBV10-2	TRBJ1-2	CAWHGQLDKGYTF
TRBD1	TRBV11-3	TRBJ2-5	CASSLDREETQYF
.	TRBV6-6	TRBJ1-1	CASSYSSGQEAFF
.	TRBV24-1	TRBJ2-1	CATSDLSQGRGNEQFF
.	TRBV7-2	TRBJ2-7	CASSLAIGEQYF
TRBD2	TRBV7-9	TRBJ2-1	CASSLTSGGSNEQFF
.	TRBV5-1	TRBJ2-1	CASSPGVRDGNEQFF
.	TRBV7-2	TRBJ2-7	CASSSGRGTYEQYF
.	TRBV11-2	TRBJ2-1	CASSLFQGIFFNEQFF
.	TRBV6-5	TRBJ1-4	CASSYGRENEKLFF
.	TRBV6-5	TRBJ2-5	CASSWNGGETQYF
.	TRBV28	TRBJ2-1	CASTRLFRHNEQFF
TRBD1	TRBV5-6	TRBJ1-2	CASSLQGDDYGYTF
TRBD1	TRBV5-1	TRBJ1-6	CASRDADRGWPGDSPLHF
TRBD1	TRBV19	TRBJ2-5	CASRLDRDKETQYF
.	TRBV19	TRBJ1-2	CASSILQGSVDYGYTF
.	TRBV5-5	TRBJ1-4	CASSLQVGTNEKLFF
.	TRBV19	TRBJ1-4	CASSEQVNEKLFF
TRBD2	TRBV5-1	TRBJ2-7	CASSFTGGRDEQYF
TRBD2	TRBV27	TRBJ2-4	CASKKMSGTLAKNIQYF
TRBD1	TRBV7-9	TRBJ2-6	CASSSTTGAGANVLTF
TRBD1	TRBV2	TRBJ1-1	CASMGQGRSAYTEAFF
.	TRBV2	TRBJ1-1	CASSELGRLTEAFF
.	TRBV15	TRBJ1-2	CATSESPDRLVWDYGYTF
TRBD1	TRBV9	TRBJ1-1	CASSGGTGVSEAFF